A single sample gave rise to the 22 T cell receptor beta chains below, sequenced in a study of blood T cell repertoires in COVID-19. Profiling relied on immunoSEQ multiplex PCR, and the TCRdb table lists in-frame clones only, not all of them. In the table there are some 200,000 clones, about four fifths of which are singletons. The source material was PBMCs or T cells enriched from blood (not recorded which). These receptors originate from a woman between 50 and 59 years old who had been exposed to COVID-19.

This chain links TRBV19 with TRBJ2-2; 11 bases map to TRBD1. The CDR3 contains 15 residues. After removal of 6 bases from V and 5 bases from J, the junction contained 5 bases not matched to a gene. Germline V CDR1 and CDR2: LNHDA, SQIVND (reference sequence). The DNA for the CDR3 is TGTGCCAGTAGATTTGGGGACAGGGGGACCGGGGAGCTGTTTTTT. Its protein is CASRFGDRGTGELFF.

The chain uses TRBV29-1 and TRBJ1-1; D gene uncertain. The CDR3 consists of 13 residues. V lost 4 bases to trimming and J lost 1 base, with 10 bases between them. Germline CDR1 is SQVTM and CDR2 is ANQGSEA. CDR3 sequence: CSVGVRGNTEAFF. CDR3 in DNA: TGCAGCGTTGGAGTACGAGGGAACACTGAAGCTTTCTTT.

The V and J genes are TRBV7-9 and TRBJ1-2; D possibly corresponds to TRBD1 (5 bases). Germline V lookup: CDR1 SEHNR, CDR2 FQNEAQ (reference sequence). Trimming removed 0 bases from V and 4 bases from J, with 15 bases in between. This CDR3 spans 16 amino acids. CDR3 loop: CASSLAGQIYTYGYTF. CDR3 bases: TGTGCCAGCAGCTTAGCGGGGCAGATCTACACCTATGGCTACACCTTC.

This sequence joins TRBV2 and TRBJ1-2, with D maybe TRBD1 (5 bases). Trimming pared 6 bases from V and 2 bases from J, leaving 25 bases between. The germline V gene has CDR1 SNHLY and CDR2 FYNNEI. The CDR3 consists of 18 residues. The CDR3 DNA sequence: TGTGCCAGCAGCCCACATCAGCTTCGACAGTCCTCCAACTATGGCTACACCTTC. Its translation is CASSPHQLRQSSNYGYTF.

The sample holds a few counts of this clone. J is TRBJ1-2 and V is TRBV5-4; TRBD1 agrees at 8 bases. This CDR3 has 14 amino acids. The V and J ends lost 5 bases and 4 bases, in that order; junction bases with no gene match: 7. Germline-derived CDR1 and CDR2 are SGHNT and YYREEE (reference sequence). CDR3 in DNA: TGTGCCAGCAGGACAGGGGCGGGGGCCTATGGCTACACCTTC. Protein: CASRTGAGAYGYTF.

V and J are TRBV3-1 (or the pseudogene TRBV3-2) and TRBJ2-5; weak D call: TRBD1 (6 bases). The germline gives CDR1 LGHDT, CDR2 YNNKEL (reference sequence). The CDR3 length is 15 residues. Deletions cut 0 bases from V and 5 bases from J, with 13 bases between. The CDR3, as DNA: TGTGCCAGCAGCCAAGATCAGAACAGGGTGGAGACCCAGTACTTC. Protein product: CASSQDQNRVETQYF.

Regarding this clone: At one end the junction does not follow the germline gene, possibly because of a read error. V is TRBV9 and J is TRBJ1-1; D is perhaps TRBD1 (5 bases). The CDR3 is made up of 15 amino acids. Germline CDR1 reads SGDLS; CDR2 reads YYNGEE. The CDR3 DNA reads as TGTGCCAGCAGCCCTGGGGCCACGAAGAACCCTGAAGCTTTCTTT. Protein: CASSPGATKNPEAFF.

This chain links TRBV6-2 or TRBV6-3 with TRBJ2-1; tentatively, D is TRBD2 (5 bases). Trimming took 3 bases from V and 10 from J, leaving 16 bases between them. The CDR3 totals 14 residues. The germline V gene encodes CDR1 MNHEY and CDR2 SVGEGT. CDR3 amino acids: CASSYPREELEQFF. The CDR3, as DNA: TGTGCCAGCAGTTATCCCCGGGAAGAATTAGAGCAGTTCTTC.

This clone was picked up a small number of times. The J gene is TRBJ2-3, the V gene TRBV29-1, with 9 bases identical to TRBD2. The length of the CDR3 is 14 residues. J lost 1 base, V lost 7 bases, and 6 bases had no gene match. The germline V gene encodes CDR1 SQVTM and CDR2 ANQGSEA. DNA of the CDR3: TGCAGCGGAGGGTCTAGCGGGGGCACAGATACGCAGTATTTT. It encodes CSGGSSGGTDTQYF.

The CDR3 DNA reads TGTGCCAGCAGCTCGGACAGTCATAGCAATCAGCCCCAGCATTTT. It translates to CASSSDSHSNQPQHF. The chain employs TRBV7-2 and TRBJ1-5, with D perhaps matching TRBD1 (6 bases). There are 15 residues in the CDR3. The germline gives CDR1 SGHTA, CDR2 FQGNSA. Between the trimmed V and J ends, which lost 4 bases and 0 bases, there was a span of 10 bases.

The chain uses TRBV14 and TRBJ2-5; 8 nucleotides line up with TRBD2. Trimming removed 5 bases from V and 7 bases from J; junction bases left unmatched: 15. The CDR3 is 16 amino acids. The germline gives CDR1 SGHDN, CDR2 FVKESK. The CDR3 DNA reads TGTGCCAGCAGCTCGAACCGATCCCCCGGGGGGGGGACCCAGTACTTC. It translates to CASSSNRSPGGGTQYF.

The V and J genes are TRBV30 and TRBJ1-5; unclear D gene. Germline CDR1 reads GTSNPN; CDR2 reads SVGIG (reference sequence). CDR3 size: 15 residues. Trimming stripped 2 bases from V and 5 bases from J, with 16 bases between. The CDR3 sequence is CAWSRRDGRDQPQHF. The CDR3 DNA sequence: TGTGCCTGGAGTCGCCGAGACGGGAGGGATCAGCCCCAGCATTTT. The full variable domain, in which reference TRBV30 and TRBJ1-5 provide the parts outside the CDR3, is SQTIHQWPATLVQPVGSPLSLECTVEGTSNPNLYWYRQAAGRGLQLLFYSVGIGQISSEVPQNLSASRPQDRQFILSSKKLLLSDSGFYLCAWSRRDGRDQPQHFGDGTRLSIL.

This clone was detected only once. This chain links TRBV13 with TRBJ2-5; TRBD2 agrees at 16 bases. The CDR3 contains 17 residues. CDR1 is PRHDT and CDR2 is FYEKMQ in the germline V gene (reference sequence). V gave up 2 bases and J gave up 2 bases; unmatched junction bases: 2. The CDR3 sequence: CASSLRGLAGGQETQYF. The CDR3 coding sequence is TGTGCCAGCAGCTTAAGGGGACTAGCGGGGGGGCAAGAGACCCAGTACTTC.

The V gene is TRBV25-1, the J gene TRBJ2-1; a weak D match, TRBD1 (5 bases). Germline assignment: CDR1 MGHDK and CDR2 SYGVNS. Trimming left V 7 bases short and J 8 bases short, with 15 bases between. The CDR3 covers 13 residues. For the CDR3, the DNA is TGTGCCAGCAAGGGGCAGGGTTTCGATGAGCAGTTCTTC. Amino acid sequence: CASKGQGFDEQFF.

This clone showed up just a few times. J is TRBJ2-1 and V is TRBV9, with D possibly TRBD1 on 5 matching bases. Germline loops: CDR1 SGDLS, CDR2 YYNGEE. V gave up 0 bases and J gave up 6 bases, with 13 bases separating them. This CDR3 comprises 15 residues. The CDR3 spells CASSVGVRDRNEQFF. The CDR3 nucleotides read TGTGCCAGCAGCGTAGGAGTCAGGGATCGCAATGAGCAGTTCTTC.

This clone was observed a handful of times. The chain joins TRBV19 to TRBJ1-6; D remains unclear. Trimming shortened V by 0 bases and J by 8 bases, and 5 bases separated the two germline ends. Germline assignment: CDR1 LNHDA and CDR2 SQIVND (reference sequence). There are 13 residues in the CDR3. The CDR3 sequence is CASSIDGDSPLHF. In DNA form, the CDR3 reads TGTGCCAGTAGTATAGATGGAGATTCACCCCTCCACTTT. The full variable domain, with the rest looked up from reference TRBV19 and TRBJ1-6, is DGGITQSPKYLFRKEGQNVTLSCEQNLNHDAMYWYRQDPGQGLRLIYYSQIVNDFQKGDIAEGYSVSREKKESFPLTVTSAQKNPTAFYLCASSIDGDSPLHFGNGTRLTVT.

The rearrangement uses TRBV27 and TRBJ1-5; the match to TRBD1 covers 9 bases. Germline CDR1 is MNHEY and CDR2 is SMNVEV (reference sequence). The trim removed 5 bases at V and 15 bases at J, leaving 14 bases unmatched. This CDR3 is 14 amino acids long. In DNA form, the CDR3 reads TGTGCCAGCAGTCCCGGGACAGGGACCCCCCTTGGGCATTTT. Protein product: CASSPGTGTPLGHF.

This rearrangement joins TRBV19 to TRBJ2-5, with 9 bases matching TRBD1. The length of the CDR3 is 15 residues. Germline V CDR1 and CDR2: LNHDA, SQIVND (reference sequence). V lost 5 bases to trimming and J lost 5 bases; unmatched junction nucleotides: 9. CDR3 in DNA: TGTGCCAGTAGTGCGACAGGGGGGGGGCTCGAGACCCAGTACTTC. It yields the protein CASSATGGGLETQYF.

This clone was seen more than once but under ten times. The chain recombines TRBV19 with TRBJ1-3, with TRBD1 identical over 9 bases. The CDR3 has 14 amino acids. V lost 4 bases to trimming and J lost 3 bases; unmatched junction nucleotides: 1. The germline CDR1 and CDR2 sequences are LNHDA and SQIVND (reference sequence). The CDR3 sequence is CASSRDRDGNTIYF. As DNA, the CDR3 is TGTGCCAGTAGTAGGGACAGGGATGGAAACACCATATATTTT.

The V gene is TRBV30, the J gene TRBJ1-2; no definite D call. This CDR3 comprises 12 residues. V lost 0 bases to trimming and J lost 6 bases, with 8 bases between them. Germline CDR1 is GTSNPN and CDR2 is SVGIG (reference sequence). CDR3 loop: CAWSVMRDGYTF. CDR3 in DNA: TGTGCCTGGAGTGTCATGCGGGATGGCTACACCTTC.

This chain connects TRBV3-1 (or the pseudogene TRBV3-2) to TRBJ1-4; possibly TRBD1 for D (6 bases). Germline CDR1 LGHDT, CDR2 YNNKEL (reference sequence). The CDR3 consists of 16 residues. Trimming removed 3 bases at V and 5 bases at J, with 16 bases between. The CDR3 protein is CASSQVPGTKNEKLFF. The CDR3 nucleotides read TGTGCCAGCAGCCAGGTCCCCGGGACAAAAAATGAAAAACTGTTTTTT.

This chain connects TRBV4-2 to TRBJ2-1; D is undetermined. Trimming took 4 bases from V and 9 from J, leaving 22 bases between them. The CDR3 is made up of 16 amino acids. In germline, CDR1 is LGHNA, CDR2 YNFKEQ. The CDR3 protein is CASSPTTPEAPIEQFF. DNA of the CDR3: TGTGCCAGCAGCCCTACTACACCCGAGGCACCCATTGAGCAGTTCTTC.